Presented here are 5 T cell receptor beta chains from one specimen sequenced in a study of cytomegalovirus exposure and HLA in healthy donors. The PCR employed 60 Vbeta primers together with 13 Jbeta primers. The table came from immunoSEQ multiplex PCR; TCRdb's copy has only in-frame clones and leaves some out. The sample contains 200,000 to 250,000 clones, roughly 75% of which appear only once. Material for sequencing was PBMCs. Receptors originate from a woman in her twenties or thirties in good health and CMV-seronegative.

This clone has just one count. The chain is built from TRBV18 and TRBJ2-7, with 13 bases fitting TRBD2. This CDR3 spans 15 amino acids. Trimming at V came to 4 bases and at J to 2 bases, leaving 2 bases not matched to a gene. CDR1 and CDR2 from the germline V gene are KGHSH and LQKENI. CDR3 bases: TGTGCCAGCTCACAGGGACTAGCGGGAACCTACGAGCAGTACTTC. Its protein is CASSQGLAGTYEQYF.

The J gene is TRBJ2-3, the V gene TRBV6-1; D remains unclear. CDR1 is MNHNS and CDR2 is SASEGT in the germline V gene. The V end lost 2 bases, the J end lost 2 bases, and 11 bases lay between the germline ends. The CDR3 has 15 amino acids. Written as DNA, the CDR3 is TGTGCCAGCAGTGAACCCGGCCTAGACACAGATACGCAGTATTTT. It is translated as CASSEPGLDTDTQYF.

Comments on this clone: An end of the junction differs from the germline gene, which may be a read error. The chain uses TRBV4-2 and TRBJ1-5; no firm D call. Per the germline V gene, CDR1 is LGHNA and CDR2 is YNFKEQ. The CDR3 runs to 15 residues. The CDR3 DNA is TGTGCCAGCAGCCAAGATCTCCTTGGGCAATCAGCCCCAGCATTT. Its protein product is CASSQDLLGQSAPAF.

This clone appeared a single time. This chain uses TRBV7-9 with TRBJ2-3; 8 bases are shared with TRBD1. The V and J ends lost 0 bases and 7 bases, in that order; junction bases with no gene match: 12. The CDR3 length is 17 residues. The germline V gene encodes CDR1 SEHNR and CDR2 FQNEAQ (reference sequence). The CDR3 protein is CASSLAPTGGFLNTQYF. The CDR3 DNA sequence: TGTGCCAGCAGCTTAGCGCCTACAGGGGGTTTTCTAAATACGCAGTATTTT.

This clone was counted a few times. This chain joins TRBV19 and TRBJ2-1; the D is unclear. Trimming shortened V by 4 bases and J by 2 bases, and 6 bases separated the two germline ends. Germline CDR1 LNHDA, CDR2 SQIVND (reference sequence). The CDR3 is 13 amino acids. Written as DNA, the CDR3 is TGTGCCAGTAGTACCCCAGCCTACAATGAGCAGTTCTTC. Amino acids: CASSTPAYNEQFF.